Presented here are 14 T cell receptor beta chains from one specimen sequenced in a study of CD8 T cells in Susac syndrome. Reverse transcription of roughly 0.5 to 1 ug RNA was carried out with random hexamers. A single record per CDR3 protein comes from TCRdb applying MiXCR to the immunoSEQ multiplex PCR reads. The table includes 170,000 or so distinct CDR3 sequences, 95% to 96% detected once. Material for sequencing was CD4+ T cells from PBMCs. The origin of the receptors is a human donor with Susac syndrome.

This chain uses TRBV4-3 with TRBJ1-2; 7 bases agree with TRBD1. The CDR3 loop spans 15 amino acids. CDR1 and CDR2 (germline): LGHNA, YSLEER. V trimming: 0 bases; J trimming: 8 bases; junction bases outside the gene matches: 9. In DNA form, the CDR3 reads TGCGCCAGCAGCCAAGAGGGACAGCGCCCTTTAGGCTACACCTTC. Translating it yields CASSQEGQRPLGYTF.

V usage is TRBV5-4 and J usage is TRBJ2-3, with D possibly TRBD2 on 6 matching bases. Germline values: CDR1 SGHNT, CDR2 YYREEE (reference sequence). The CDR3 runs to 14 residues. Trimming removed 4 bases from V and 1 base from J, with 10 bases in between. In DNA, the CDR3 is TGTGCCAGCAGCATGGAGCGGGGCACAGATACGCAGTATTTT. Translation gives CASSMERGTDTQYF. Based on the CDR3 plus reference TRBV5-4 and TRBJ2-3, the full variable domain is ETGVTQSPTHLIKTRGQQVTLRCSSQSGHNTVSWYQQALGQGPQFIFQYYREEENGRGNFPPRFSGLQFPNYSSELNVNALELDDSALYLCASSMERGTDTQYFGPGTRLTVL.

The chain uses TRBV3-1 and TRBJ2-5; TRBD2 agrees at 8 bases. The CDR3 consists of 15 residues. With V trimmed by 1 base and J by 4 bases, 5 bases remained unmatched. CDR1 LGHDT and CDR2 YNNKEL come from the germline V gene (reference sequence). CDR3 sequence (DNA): TGTGCCAGCAGCCAAGCCGGGGGGGCCGTAGAGACCCAGTACTTC. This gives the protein CASSQAGGAVETQYF.

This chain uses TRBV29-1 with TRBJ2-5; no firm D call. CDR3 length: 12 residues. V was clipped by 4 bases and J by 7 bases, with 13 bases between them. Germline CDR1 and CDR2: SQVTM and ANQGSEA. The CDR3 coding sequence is TGCAGCGTTGGGGCAGGTTTCGGGACCCAGTACTTC. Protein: CSVGAGFGTQYF.

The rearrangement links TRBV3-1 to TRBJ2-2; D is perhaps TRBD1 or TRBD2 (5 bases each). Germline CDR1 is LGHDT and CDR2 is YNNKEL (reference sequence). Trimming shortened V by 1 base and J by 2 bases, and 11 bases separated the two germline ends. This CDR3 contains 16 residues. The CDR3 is CASSQGGRQNTGELFF. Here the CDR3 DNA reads TGTGCCAGCAGCCAAGGGGGACGACAAAACACCGGGGAGCTGTTTTTT.

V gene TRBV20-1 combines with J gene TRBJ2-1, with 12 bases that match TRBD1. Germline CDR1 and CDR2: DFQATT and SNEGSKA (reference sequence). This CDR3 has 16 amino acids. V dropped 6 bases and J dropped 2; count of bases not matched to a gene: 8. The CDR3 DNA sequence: TGCAGTGCCAGGGGACAGGGGGCTAGGACCTACAATGAGCAGTTCTTC. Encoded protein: CSARGQGARTYNEQFF.

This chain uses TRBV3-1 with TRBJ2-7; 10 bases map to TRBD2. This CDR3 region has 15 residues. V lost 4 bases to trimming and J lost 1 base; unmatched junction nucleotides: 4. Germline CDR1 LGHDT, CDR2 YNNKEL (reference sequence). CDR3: CASSPGTSASYEQYF. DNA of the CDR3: TGTGCCAGCAGCCCTGGGACTAGCGCATCCTACGAGCAGTACTTC.

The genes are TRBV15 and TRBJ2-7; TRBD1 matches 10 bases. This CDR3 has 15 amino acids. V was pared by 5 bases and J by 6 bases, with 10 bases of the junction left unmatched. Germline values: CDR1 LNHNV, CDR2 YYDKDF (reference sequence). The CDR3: CATSLWTGGISEQYF. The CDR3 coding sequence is TGTGCCACCAGCCTTTGGACAGGGGGGATCTCCGAGCAGTACTTC.

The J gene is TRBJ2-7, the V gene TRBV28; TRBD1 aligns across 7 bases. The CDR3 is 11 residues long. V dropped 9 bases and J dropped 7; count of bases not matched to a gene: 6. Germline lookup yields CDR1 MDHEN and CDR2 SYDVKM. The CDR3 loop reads CASSADREQYF. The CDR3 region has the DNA TGTGCCAGTAGCGCGGACAGGGAGCAGTACTTC.

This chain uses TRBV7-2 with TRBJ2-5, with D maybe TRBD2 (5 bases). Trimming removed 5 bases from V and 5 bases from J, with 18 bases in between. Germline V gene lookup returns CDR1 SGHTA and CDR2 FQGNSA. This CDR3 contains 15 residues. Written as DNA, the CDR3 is TGTGCCAGCAGCCAGCCCCTCGGGGTAAGGGAGACCCAGTACTTC. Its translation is CASSQPLGVRETQYF.

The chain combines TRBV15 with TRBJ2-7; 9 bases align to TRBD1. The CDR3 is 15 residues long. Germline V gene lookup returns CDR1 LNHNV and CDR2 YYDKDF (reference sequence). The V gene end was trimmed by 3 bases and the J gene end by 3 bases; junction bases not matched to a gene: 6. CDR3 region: CATSRPRTGDYEQYV. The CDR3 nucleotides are TGTGCCACCAGCAGGCCCCGGACAGGGGACTACGAGCAGTACGTC.

The CDR3 region is CASSYLGQGGEQYF. In DNA form, the CDR3 reads TGTGCCAGCAGTTACCTTGGACAGGGCGGGGAGCAGTACTTC. The genes are TRBV6-5 and TRBJ2-7, with TRBD1 matching over 8 bases. Trimming took 2 bases from V and 7 from J; bases not matched to a gene: 7. The CDR3 runs 14 residues. Germline assignment: CDR1 MNHEY and CDR2 SVGAGI.

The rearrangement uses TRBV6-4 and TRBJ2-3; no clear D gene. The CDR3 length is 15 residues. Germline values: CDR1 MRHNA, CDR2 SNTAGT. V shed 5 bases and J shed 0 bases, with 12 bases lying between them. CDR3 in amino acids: CASSQALGSTDTQYF. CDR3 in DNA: TGTGCCAGCAGTCAAGCACTGGGCAGCACAGATACGCAGTATTTT.

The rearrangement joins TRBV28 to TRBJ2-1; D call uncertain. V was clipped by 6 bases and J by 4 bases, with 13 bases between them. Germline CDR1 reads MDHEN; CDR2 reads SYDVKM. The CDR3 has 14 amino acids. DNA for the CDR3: TGTGCCAGCAGCTCTAGGCGCCGATACAATGAGCAGTTCTTC. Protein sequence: CASSSRRRYNEQFF. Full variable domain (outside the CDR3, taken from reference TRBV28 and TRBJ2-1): DVKVTQSSRYLVKRTGEKVFLECVQDMDHENMFWYRQDPGLGLRLIYFSYDVKMKEKGDIPEGYSVSREKKERFSLILESASTNQTSMYLCASSSRRRYNEQFFGPGTRLTVL.